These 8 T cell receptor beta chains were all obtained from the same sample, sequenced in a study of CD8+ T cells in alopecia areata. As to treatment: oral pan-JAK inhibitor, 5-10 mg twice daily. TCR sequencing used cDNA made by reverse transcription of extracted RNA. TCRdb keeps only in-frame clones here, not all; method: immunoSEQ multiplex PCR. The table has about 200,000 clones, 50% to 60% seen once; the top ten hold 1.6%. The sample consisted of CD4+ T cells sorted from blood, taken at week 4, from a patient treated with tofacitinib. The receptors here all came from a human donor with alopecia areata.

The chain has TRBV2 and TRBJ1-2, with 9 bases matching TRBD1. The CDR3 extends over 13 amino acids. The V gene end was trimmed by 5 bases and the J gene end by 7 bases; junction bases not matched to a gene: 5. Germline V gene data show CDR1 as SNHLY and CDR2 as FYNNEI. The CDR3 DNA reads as TGTGCCAGCAGTCGAGACAGGGGGATTGGCTACACCTTC. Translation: CASSRDRGIGYTF.

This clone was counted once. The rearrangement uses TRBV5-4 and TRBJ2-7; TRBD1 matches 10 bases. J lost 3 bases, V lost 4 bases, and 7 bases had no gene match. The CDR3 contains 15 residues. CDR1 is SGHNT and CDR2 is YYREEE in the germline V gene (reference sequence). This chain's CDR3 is CASSQTGTGDYEQYF. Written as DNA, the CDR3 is TGTGCCAGCAGCCAAACCGGGACAGGGGACTACGAGCAGTACTTC. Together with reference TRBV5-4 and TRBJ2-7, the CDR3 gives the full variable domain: ETGVTQSPTHLIKTRGQQVTLRCSSQSGHNTVSWYQQALGQGPQFIFQYYREEENGRGNFPPRFSGLQFPNYSSELNVNALELDDSALYLCASSQTGTGDYEQYFGPGTRLTVT.

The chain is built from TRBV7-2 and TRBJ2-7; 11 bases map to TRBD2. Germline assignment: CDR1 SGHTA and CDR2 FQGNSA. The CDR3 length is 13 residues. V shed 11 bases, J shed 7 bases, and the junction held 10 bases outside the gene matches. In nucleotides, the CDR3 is TGTGCCTGCGGCCAGGCTAGCGGGGGGGAGCAGTACTTC. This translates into CACGQASGGEQYF.

The CDR3 sequence is CASSETMTSGTDTQYF. CDR3 DNA sequence: TGTGCCAGCAGTGAGACGATGACTAGCGGCACAGATACGCAGTATTTT. The rearrangement links TRBV2 to TRBJ2-3; 8 positions match TRBD2. V shed 3 bases, J shed 1 base, and the junction held 6 bases outside the gene matches. The CDR3 totals 16 residues. Looked up from germline, CDR1 is SNHLY and CDR2 is FYNNEI.

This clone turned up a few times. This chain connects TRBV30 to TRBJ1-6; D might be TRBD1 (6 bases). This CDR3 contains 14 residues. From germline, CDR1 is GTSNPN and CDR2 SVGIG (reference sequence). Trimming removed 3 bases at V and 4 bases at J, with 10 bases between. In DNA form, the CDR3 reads TGTGCCTGGAGAAGCCAGGGGTATAATTCACCCCTCCACTTT. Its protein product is CAWRSQGYNSPLHF.

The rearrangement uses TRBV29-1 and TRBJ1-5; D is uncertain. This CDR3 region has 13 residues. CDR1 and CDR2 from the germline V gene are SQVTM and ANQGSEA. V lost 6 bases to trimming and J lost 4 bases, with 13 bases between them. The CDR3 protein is CSVAQQENQPQHF. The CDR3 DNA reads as TGCAGCGTCGCTCAACAAGAAAATCAGCCCCAGCATTTT.

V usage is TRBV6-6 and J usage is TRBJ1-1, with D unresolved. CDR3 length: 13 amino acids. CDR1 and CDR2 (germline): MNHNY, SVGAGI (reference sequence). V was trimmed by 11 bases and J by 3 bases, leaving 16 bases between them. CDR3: CAVAYDGDTEAFF. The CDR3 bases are TGTGCCGTTGCTTACGACGGCGACACTGAAGCTTTCTTT.

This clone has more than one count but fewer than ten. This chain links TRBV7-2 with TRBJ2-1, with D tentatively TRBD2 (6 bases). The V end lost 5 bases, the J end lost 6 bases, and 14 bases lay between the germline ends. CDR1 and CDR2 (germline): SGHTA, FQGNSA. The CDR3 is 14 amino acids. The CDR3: CASSALGGRNEQFF. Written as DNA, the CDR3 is TGTGCCAGCAGCGCCCTCGGGGGTCGCAATGAGCAGTTCTTC.